The T cell receptor (beta chain) under discussion was sequenced for a study of blood T cell repertoires in COVID-19. Original processing methods: Quantification of nucleated cells was approximated via reference gene primer amplification. The protocol was immunoSEQ multiplex PCR, while the TCRdb copy is restricted to in-frame clones and leaves out a portion. That table furnishes V, J and clone size, whereas the DNA furnished D and trimming. Among 250,000 to 350,000 clones listed, around 90% were seen once. Source material: peripheral blood. The TCR comes from a woman aged 25 to 45 with COVID-19, enrolled during active disease.

The CDR3 region has the DNA TGTGCCAGCAGCGCCCAGACAGCAGGTGGAAACACCATATATTTT. Amino acid sequence: CASSAQTAGGNTIYF. J is TRBJ1-3 and V is TRBV7-8; D is possibly TRBD1 (5 bases). Trimming removed 5 bases at V and 3 bases at J, with 14 bases between. CDR3 size: 15 residues. The V gene's germline CDR1 is SGHVS and CDR2 FQNEAQ.